The 24 T cell receptor beta chains in this list originate from one sample, sequenced in a study of blood T cell repertoires in COVID-19. Some clones are missing from TCRdb's copy, which holds only in-frame ones; the method was immunoSEQ multiplex PCR. The table lists 310,000 or so clones, roughly 90% of them singletons. Material for sequencing was peripheral blood. The receptors shown here come from a woman aged 25-40 years with COVID-19, enrolled during active disease.

The chain recombines TRBV24-1 with TRBJ1-4; D is perhaps TRBD1 (5 bases). The CDR3 consists of 13 residues. Germline V gives CDR1 KGHDR, CDR2 SFDVKD. Trimming removed 9 bases at V and 4 bases at J, with 11 bases between. CDR3 amino acids: CATLGGINEKLFF. The CDR3 DNA is TGTGCCACCCTGGGGGGAATTAATGAAAAACTGTTTTTT.

This sequence joins TRBV19 and TRBJ1-1; possibly TRBD1 for D (5 bases). Per the germline V gene, CDR1 is LNHDA and CDR2 is SQIVND (reference sequence). CDR3 length: 15 residues. Deletions cut 3 bases from V and 0 bases from J, with 11 bases between. CDR3 amino acids: CASSIGGSMNTEAFF. In nucleotides, the CDR3 is TGTGCCAGTAGTATTGGGGGGTCCATGAACACTGAAGCTTTCTTT.

This clone was detected a few times. This CDR3 is CASSLALGNTIYF. The CDR3 DNA is TGCGCCAGCAGCTTGGCTTTGGGAAACACCATATATTTT. This chain links TRBV5-1 with TRBJ1-3; D uncertain. This CDR3 has 13 residues. Trimming removed 0 bases at V and 4 bases at J, with 5 bases between. CDR1 is SGHRS, CDR2 YFSETQ, per germline.

The V call is TRBV6-5, the J call TRBJ2-7; TRBD2 aligns across 11 bases. The CDR3 is 16 residues long. CDR1 and CDR2 from the germline V gene are MNHEY and SVGAGI. V lost 4 bases and J lost 0; bases outside the gene matches: 5. CDR3 in amino acids: CASSSGLAGSSYEQYF. CDR3 in DNA: TGTGCCAGCAGTTCCGGACTAGCGGGTTCCTCCTACGAGCAGTACTTC.

The chain links TRBV18 to TRBJ2-7, with 8 bases lining up with TRBD1. The V segment lost 1 base and the J segment 2 bases; nucleotides outside the gene matches: 4. The CDR3 is 15 residues long. Germline CDR1 KGHSH, CDR2 LQKENI. CDR3 bases: TGTGCCAGCTCACCACAAAGGACAGGGACCTACGAGCAGTACTTC. Amino acid sequence: CASSPQRTGTYEQYF. Full variable domain (remainder filled in from reference TRBV18 and TRBJ2-7): NAGVMQNPRHLVRRRGQEARLRCSPMKGHSHVYWYRQLPEEGLKFMVYLQKENIIDESGMPKERFSAEFPKEGPSILRIQQVVRGDSAAYFCASSPQRTGTYEQYFGPGTRLTVT.

This chain joins TRBV18 and TRBJ2-3; TRBD1 matches at 10 bases. Losses at the gene ends were 0 bases for V and 4 bases for J; bases not matched to a gene: 4. Germline V gene data show CDR1 as KGHSH and CDR2 as LQKENI. The CDR3 loop spans 16 amino acids. The CDR3 is CASSPPRGQGPDTQYF. The DNA of the CDR3 is TGTGCCAGCTCACCACCCCGGGGACAGGGGCCAGATACGCAGTATTTT. The full variable domain, rest sourced from reference TRBV18 and TRBJ2-3, is NAGVMQNPRHLVRRRGQEARLRCSPMKGHSHVYWYRQLPEEGLKFMVYLQKENIIDESGMPKERFSAEFPKEGPSILRIQQVVRGDSAAYFCASSPPRGQGPDTQYFGPGTRLTVL.

The rearrangement links TRBV7-9 to TRBJ2-7; D might be TRBD1 (6 bases). The V gene lost 6 bases and the J gene lost 6 bases, with 15 bases spanning the gap. The CDR3 is 13 amino acids. Germline V gene lookup returns CDR1 SEHNR and CDR2 FQNEAQ (reference sequence). The CDR3 reads CASRSGTGSEQYF. The CDR3 DNA follows: TGTGCCAGCAGATCGGGAACAGGGTCCGAGCAGTACTTC.

The gene calls are TRBV5-1 and TRBJ2-1, with 7 bases lining up with TRBD2. V shed 2 bases, J shed 5 bases, and the junction held 7 bases outside the gene matches. This CDR3 is built from 15 residues. Germline assignment: CDR1 SGHRS and CDR2 YFSETQ. The CDR3 here is CASSLQAGSNNEQFF. DNA for the CDR3: TGCGCCAGCAGCTTACAAGCGGGATCAAACAATGAGCAGTTCTTC.

Concerning this clone: Other DNA variants within this sample encode the same CDR3. The chain uses TRBV28 and TRBJ1-2, with 9 positions matching TRBD1. The trim removed 4 bases at V and 2 bases at J, leaving 5 bases unmatched. The CDR3 contains 15 residues. From germline, CDR1 is MDHEN and CDR2 SYDVKM. The CDR3 sequence is CASSSPGTGNYGYTF. In nucleotides, the CDR3 is TGTGCCAGCAGTTCTCCCGGGACAGGGAACTATGGCTACACCTTC.

The rearrangement joins TRBV7-6 to TRBJ2-3, with unresolved D. V gave up 4 bases and J gave up 5 bases, with 4 bases separating them. Germline-derived CDR1 and CDR2 are SGHVS and FNYEAQ. The CDR3 loop spans 11 amino acids. DNA of the CDR3: TGTGCCAGCAGCTCTGTAGATACGCAGTATTTT. Translating gives CASSSVDTQYF. Together with reference TRBV7-6 and TRBJ2-3, the CDR3 gives the full variable domain: GAGVSQSPRYKVTKRGQDVALRCDPISGHVSLYWYRQALGQGPEFLTYFNYEAQQDKSGLPNDRFSAERPEGSISTLTIQRTEQRDSAMYRCASSSVDTQYFGPGTRLTVL.

The genes are TRBV5-4 and TRBJ2-5; D may be TRBD2 (6 bases). V gave up 0 bases and J gave up 5 bases, with 14 bases separating them. Germline V gene sequence: CDR1 SGHNT, CDR2 YYREEE (reference sequence). The length of the CDR3 is 15 residues. The CDR3 protein is CASSLAEGGGETQYF. Here the CDR3 DNA reads TGTGCCAGCAGCTTGGCTGAGGGAGGTGGGGAGACCCAGTACTTC.

Here the CDR3 DNA reads TGCGCCAGCAGCCAAGGGACAGGGTTCGGTGAAAAACTGTTTTTT. This encodes CASSQGTGFGEKLFF. V is TRBV4-3 and J is TRBJ1-4, with TRBD1 identical over 8 bases. This CDR3 comprises 15 residues. Germline V gives CDR1 LGHNA, CDR2 YSLEER. The ends lost 1 base at V and 7 bases at J; junction bases unmatched: 5.

The V call is TRBV6-4, the J call TRBJ2-1, with 9 bases that match TRBD2. V lost 1 base and J lost 7; bases outside the gene matches: 2. Germline-derived CDR1 and CDR2 are MRHNA and SNTAGT. The CDR3 is made up of 14 amino acids. This CDR3 reads CASSDLLAGNEQFF. The DNA of the CDR3 is TGTGCCAGCAGTGACTTGCTAGCGGGAAATGAGCAGTTCTTC.

The chain uses TRBV7-2 and TRBJ2-7, with 10 bases fitting TRBD2. The germline V gene encodes CDR1 SGHTA and CDR2 FQGNSA. This CDR3 region has 15 residues. J gave up 1 base and V 3 bases, and 3 bases lay outside the gene matches. This CDR3 is CASSFLAGVSYEQYF. The CDR3 DNA reads TGTGCCAGCAGCTTCCTAGCGGGAGTATCCTACGAGCAGTACTTC.

The CDR3 sequence is CASSLEWGTRAGASEQFF. The CDR3 DNA sequence: TGTGCCAGCAGCTTAGAGTGGGGTACTAGAGCGGGAGCCTCTGAGCAGTTCTTC. The chain employs TRBV7-8 and TRBJ2-1; 8 positions agree with TRBD2. V lost 1 base and J lost 9; bases outside the gene matches: 17. CDR3 length: 18 amino acids. Germline V gene lookup returns CDR1 SGHVS and CDR2 FQNEAQ.

This chain uses TRBV18 with TRBJ2-5, with D tentatively TRBD2 (5 bases). The CDR3 covers 15 residues. Germline values: CDR1 KGHSH, CDR2 LQKENI. The V end was cut by 3 bases, the J end by 1 base, with 12 bases between. CDR3: CASSPERTSQETQYF. The CDR3 DNA reads as TGTGCCAGCTCACCTGAGCGGACTTCCCAAGAGACCCAGTACTTC.

The V call is TRBV28, the J call TRBJ1-2; unclear D gene. CDR1 MDHEN and CDR2 SYDVKM come from the germline V gene. This CDR3 contains 12 residues. Trimming removed 4 bases at V and 7 bases at J, with 10 bases between. CDR3: CASSSPTGGYTF. The DNA of the CDR3 is TGTGCCAGCAGTTCCCCGACGGGTGGCTACACCTTC.

The chain links TRBV7-2 to TRBJ1-6; 7 positions agree with TRBD1. V lost 4 bases and J lost 9; bases outside the gene matches: 6. The length of the CDR3 is 14 residues. The V gene's germline CDR1 is SGHTA and CDR2 FQGNSA. In DNA, the CDR3 is TGTGCCAGCAGCTACCGACAGGGTGGTTCACCCCTCCACTTT. Translated, it gives CASSYRQGGSPLHF.

The gene calls are TRBV11-2 and TRBJ2-2, with 9 bases aligning to TRBD1. CDR3 size: 19 residues. The J segment lost 0 bases and the V segment lost 7 bases, leaving 15 bases of the junction unmatched. Germline V gene data show CDR1 as SGHAT and CDR2 as FQNNGV. CDR3 loop: CASTQATGQGVANTGELFF. The CDR3 DNA follows: TGTGCCAGCACCCAAGCAACGGGACAGGGCGTAGCGAACACCGGGGAGCTGTTTTTT.

The chain couples TRBV4-1 to TRBJ1-3; unclear D gene. Looked up from germline, CDR1 is MGHRA and CDR2 is YSYEKL. The CDR3 has 13 residues. The V end was cut by 1 base, the J end by 8 bases, with 9 bases between. CDR3 nucleotide sequence: TGCGCCAGCAGCCAAGCTGGAGGCGACACCATATATTTT. Amino acids: CASSQAGGDTIYF.

The V call is TRBV19, the J call TRBJ1-1; 7 bases map to TRBD1. The CDR3 has 17 amino acids. Germline-derived CDR1 and CDR2 are LNHDA and SQIVND (reference sequence). Trimming removed 1 base from V and 1 base from J; junction bases left unmatched: 9. The CDR3 DNA sequence: TGTGCCAGTAGTATAGGCCCAACAGGGGCCAGGAACACTGAAGCTTTCTTT. Translating it yields CASSIGPTGARNTEAFF.

The chain carries TRBV9 and TRBJ2-5; 9 bases are shared with TRBD1. The trim removed 4 bases at V and 5 bases at J, leaving 6 bases unmatched. Per germline, CDR1 SGDLS and CDR2 YYNGEE. This CDR3 is 14 amino acids long. CDR3 coding DNA: TGTGCCAGCAGCCCCAACGACAGGGGGGAGACCCAGTACTTC. Translation: CASSPNDRGETQYF.

As to this clone: One end of the junction varies from germline; a read error may be responsible. This chain links TRBV3-1 (or the pseudogene TRBV3-2) with TRBJ1-2, with no clear D. This CDR3 comprises 14 residues. Germline CDR1 LGHDT, CDR2 YNNKEL (reference sequence). CDR3 residues: CASSQAWANYGYTF. In DNA, the CDR3 is TGTGCCAGCAGCCAGGCTTGGGCTAATTATGGCTACACCTTC.

J is TRBJ2-7 and V is TRBV4-3; the match to TRBD2 covers 7 bases. The germline CDR1 and CDR2 sequences are LGHNA and YSLEER. Germline trimming cut 0 bases from V and 2 bases from J; bases unmatched to any gene: 4. The CDR3 spans 15 residues. The CDR3 nucleotides are TGCGCCAGCAGCCAAGATTGGCGGGGGACCTACGAGCAGTACTTC. Translating it yields CASSQDWRGTYEQYF.